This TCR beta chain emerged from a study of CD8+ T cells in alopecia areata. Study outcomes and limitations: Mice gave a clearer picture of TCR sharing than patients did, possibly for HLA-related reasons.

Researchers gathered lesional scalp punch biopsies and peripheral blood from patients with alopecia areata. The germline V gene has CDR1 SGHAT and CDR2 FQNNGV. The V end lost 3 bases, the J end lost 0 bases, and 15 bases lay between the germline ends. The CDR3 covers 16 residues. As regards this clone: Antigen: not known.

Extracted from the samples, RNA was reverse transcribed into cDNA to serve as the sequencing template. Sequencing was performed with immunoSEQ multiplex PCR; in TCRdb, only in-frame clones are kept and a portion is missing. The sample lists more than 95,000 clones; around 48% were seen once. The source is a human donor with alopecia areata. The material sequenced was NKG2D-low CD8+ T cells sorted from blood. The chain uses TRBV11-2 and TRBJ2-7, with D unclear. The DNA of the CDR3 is TGTGCCAGCAGCTTTTCAGTGACACTTAACTCCTACGAGCAGTACTTC. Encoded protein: CASSFSVTLNSYEQYF. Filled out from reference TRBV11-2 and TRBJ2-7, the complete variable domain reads EAGVAQSPRYKIIEKRQSVAFWCNPISGHATLYWYQQILGQGPKLLIQFQNNGVVDDSQLPKDRFSAERLKGVDSTLKIQPAKLEDSAVYLCASSFSVTLNSYEQYFGPGTRLTVT.